A single sample gave rise to the 4 T cell receptor beta chains below, sequenced in a study of vaccination and CD4 T cells after COVID-19. Sample treatment: roughly ten-day PBMC culture with coronavirus spike peptide pools or control peptides (ViraFEST assay). Pre-COVID-19 pandemic sampling (2011-2018) yielded the unexposed donor's CD4+ T cells. CD4+ T cells that had been cultured provided DNA sequenced with the Oncomine TCR Beta short-read assay. Using its own MiXCR run on the PCR reads, TCRdb lists one record per CDR3 protein. This sample yields 9,000 to 9,500 distinct CDR3 sequences, of which approximately 48% are seen a single time; approximately 25% belongs to the top ten. These receptors are not linked to any known antigen. The sample comprised CD4+ T cells from blood, cultured in vitro. The receptors originated from a human donor in good health.

This clonotype was picked up a small number of times. The chain employs TRBV20-1 and TRBJ2-5; D is possibly TRBD1 (6 bases). Germline V gives CDR1 DFQATT, CDR2 SNEGSKA (reference sequence). The CDR3 totals 11 residues. Trimming left V 6 bases short and J 9 bases short, with 14 bases between. CDR3 sequence reads: CSAQPGAAQYF. As DNA, the CDR3 is TGCAGTGCCCAACCAGGGGCGGCCCAGTACTTC.

The rearrangement joins TRBV10-3 to TRBJ1-2; 7 bases line up with TRBD1. This CDR3 has 16 residues. Germline CDR1 ENHRY, CDR2 SYGVKD. V gave up 6 bases and J gave up 0 bases; unmatched junction bases: 10. The CDR3 is CAIRGDSIPANYGYTF. CDR3 DNA sequence: TGTGCCATCAGGGGGGACAGCATCCCCGCTAACTATGGCTACACCTTC.

The rearrangement uses TRBV5-1 and TRBJ1-2; 9 positions match TRBD1. V was clipped by 3 bases and J by 2 bases; unmatched bases: 8. Looked up from germline, CDR1 is SGHRS and CDR2 is YFSETQ. The CDR3 runs to 16 residues. In DNA, the CDR3 is TGCGCCAGCAGCTCCCGGGACAGGGTGGCGAACTATGGCTACACCTTC. It is translated as CASSSRDRVANYGYTF. The whole variable domain, filled in from reference TRBV5-1 and TRBJ1-2, reads KAGVTQTPRYLIKTRGQQVTLSCSPISGHRSVSWYQQTPGQGLQFLFEYFSETQRNKGNFPGRFSGRQFSNSRSEMNVSTLELGDSALYLCASSSRDRVANYGYTFGSGTRLTVV.

This chain uses TRBV6-4 with TRBJ2-7; 7 nucleotides match TRBD2. The CDR3 length is 19 residues. Germline V lookup: CDR1 MRHNA, CDR2 SNTAGT. The trim removed 7 bases at V and 5 bases at J, leaving 26 bases unmatched. This CDR3 reads CASIEKATSFRSCMDEQYF. CDR3 DNA sequence: TGTGCCAGCATCGAAAAGGCGACTAGCTTCCGATCGTGTATGGACGAGCAGTACTTC.